These 18 T cell receptor beta chains were sequenced from one sample in a study of blood T cells in healthy people across ages. Together with a sample-barcoded 5' primer, a J-beta primer mix was included in a second PCR lasting roughly 7 to 11 cycles. TCRdb called the 5' RACE reads again in MiXCR, with one record for every CDR3 protein. Of 1.5 million to 2 million distinct CDR3 sequences detected, roughly 49% appear once; the ten largest clones hold less than 2.5%. Sequencing was performed on blood. These receptor sequences come from a woman in her thirties or forties in good health.

The V and J genes are TRBV5-1 and TRBJ1-1; 12 nucleotides match TRBD1. Per the germline V gene, CDR1 is SGHRS and CDR2 is YFSETQ. The CDR3 is 14 amino acids. Trimming cost V 5 bases and J 3 bases; bases outside gene matches: 2. CDR3 bases: TGCGCCAGCAGTTGGGACAGGGGGCACACTGAAGCTTTCTTT. Protein sequence: CASSWDRGHTEAFF.

The V and J genes are TRBV14 and TRBJ2-1, with TRBD2 matching over 11 bases. The CDR3 runs to 20 residues. Unmatched junction bases numbered 22, after V lost 5 bases and J lost 7 bases. CDR1 and CDR2 from the germline V gene are SGHDN and FVKESK. In DNA form, the CDR3 reads TGTGCCAGCAGCGCCACCGGGACCGGACCGGGACTAGCGGTGCATAATGAGCAGTTCTTC. It translates to CASSATGTGPGLAVHNEQFF.

This chain links TRBV6-2 or TRBV6-3 with TRBJ2-7, with D tentatively TRBD1 (6 bases). V was cut by 6 bases and J by 6 bases, with 18 bases left in between. The germline CDR1 and CDR2 sequences are MNHEY and SVGEGT. The CDR3 runs 14 residues. The CDR3 nucleotides are TGTGCCAGCAGGATAACAGGGATTGTTGGCGAGCAGTACTTC. Its protein is CASRITGIVGEQYF.

The gene calls are TRBV7-9 and TRBJ2-4; D is unresolved. The DNA end is a closer match to TRBJ2-7, so the J assignment may be wrong. This CDR3 has 14 residues. Looked up from germline, CDR1 is SEHNR and CDR2 is FQNEAQ (reference sequence). The CDR3 DNA reads as TGTGCCAGCAGCTTCCCCGGAGAGGTCTACGAGCAGTACTTC. Translation gives CASSFPGEVYEQYF.

This clonotype was observed a few times. The genes are TRBV3-1 and TRBJ2-1, with 10 bases fitting TRBD2. CDR1 and CDR2 from the germline V gene are LGHDT and YNNKEL (reference sequence). The CDR3 runs 16 residues. With 5 bases clipped from V and 12 bases from J, the junction kept 16 bases outside the gene matches. This CDR3 is CASSARRSGGSLWQFF. CDR3 sequence (DNA): TGTGCCAGCAGCGCGAGACGTAGCGGGGGGAGTCTTTGGCAGTTCTTC.

The genes are TRBV29-1 and TRBJ2-6, with D perhaps matching TRBD1 or TRBD2 (5 bases each). The germline V gene encodes CDR1 SQVTM and CDR2 ANQGSEA. Trimming pared 4 bases from V and 2 bases from J, leaving 12 bases between. This CDR3 comprises 15 residues. The CDR3 protein is CSVAGTLPGANVLTF. For the CDR3, the DNA is TGCAGCGTTGCCGGGACCCTCCCTGGGGCCAACGTCCTGACTTTC.

This chain joins TRBV9 and TRBJ1-5; 11 bases map to TRBD1. The CDR3 runs 14 residues. Looked up from germline, CDR1 is SGDLS and CDR2 is YYNGEE. Trimming at V came to 4 bases and at J to 7 bases, leaving 4 bases not matched to a gene. The DNA of the CDR3 is TGTGCCAGCAGCCGGACAGGGGGCGGACAGCCCCAGCATTTT. It is translated as CASSRTGGGQPQHF.

The chain is built from TRBV2 and TRBJ1-5, with TRBD1 as a possible D gene (5 bases). V lost 2 bases, J lost 1 base, and 9 bases lay in between. CDR1 is SNHLY and CDR2 is FYNNEI in the germline V gene. CDR3 length: 15 amino acids. The CDR3 DNA follows: TGTGCCAGCAGTGAAACCCGGGACAGCAATCAGCCCCAGCATTTT. It codes for CASSETRDSNQPQHF.

The rearrangement links TRBV7-2 to TRBJ2-7; 7 positions agree with TRBD2. The DNA end lines up better with TRBJ2-5; the J call may be wrong. CDR1 SGHTA and CDR2 FQGNSA come from the germline V gene. This CDR3 region has 17 residues. The CDR3 here is CASSPLDYTWGGETQYF. Written as DNA, the CDR3 is TGTGCCAGCAGCCCCCTGGACTACACTTGGGGGGGAGAGACCCAGTACTTC.

The CDR3 loop reads CASRWVEGGDTQYF. The CDR3, as DNA: TGTGCCAGCAGGTGGGTCGAGGGAGGAGATACGCAGTATTTT. The gene calls are TRBV6-5 and TRBJ2-3; maybe TRBD2 (6 bases). Germline V gene lookup returns CDR1 MNHEY and CDR2 SVGAGI. The CDR3 consists of 14 residues. V was cut by 6 bases and J by 5 bases, with 15 bases left in between.

The chain employs TRBV6-4 and TRBJ1-2; no firm D call. This CDR3 contains 14 residues. Between the trimmed V and J ends, which lost 3 bases and 4 bases, there was a span of 12 bases. Germline V gene sequence: CDR1 MRHNA, CDR2 SNTAGT. The DNA of the CDR3 is TGTGCCAGCAGTGAGGATGGCCGGGGCTATGGCTACACCTTC. Protein product: CASSEDGRGYGYTF.

Turning to this clonotype: A junction end diverges from the germline sequence, so it may reflect a read error. DNA for the CDR3: TGTGCCAGCAGCCTAACCCATCAGCGGATGGAGATTGAGACCCAGTACTTC. Translation: CASSLTHQRMEIETQYF. V is TRBV4-1 and J is TRBJ2-7, with D possibly matching TRBD2 (5 bases). The J call may be in error: the DNA end matches TRBJ2-5 better. The CDR3 sequence is 17 residues long. CDR1 and CDR2 (germline): MGHRA, YSYEKL.

This sequence joins TRBV4-2 and TRBJ2-7, with D maybe TRBD1 (5 bases). The CDR3 is made up of 15 amino acids. Germline CDR1 reads LGHNA; CDR2 reads YNFKEQ. V lost 0 bases, J lost 0 bases, and 9 bases lay in between. The CDR3 bases are TGTGCCAGCAGCCAAGATGGGGCAGGCTCCTACGAGCAGTACTTC. Its protein is CASSQDGAGSYEQYF.

The rearrangement links TRBV27 to TRBJ2-7, with D perhaps TRBD1 (6 bases). TRBJ2-5 explains the end of the DNA better; the J call may be wrong. Germline CDR1 and CDR2: MNHEY and SMNVEV (reference sequence). CDR3 length: 17 residues. The CDR3 DNA follows: TGTGCCAGCAGGGGCTGGACAGTTAGCAGTTCGATTGAGACCCAGTACTTC. Translated, it gives CASRGWTVSSSIETQYF.

This clonotype was seen only a few times. The chain carries TRBV28 and TRBJ2-4; D might be TRBD1 (6 bases). The DNA end is more similar to TRBJ2-7, so the J call may be wrong. The germline gives CDR1 MDHEN, CDR2 SYDVKM. The CDR3 loop spans 13 amino acids. The CDR3 sequence is CATLHLQGSEQYF. The CDR3 region has the DNA TGTGCCACCCTCCACCTCCAGGGGAGCGAGCAGTACTTC.

This clonotype has more than one count but fewer than ten. This chain joins TRBV20-1 and TRBJ2-1; 11 bases fit TRBD1. Trimming took 6 bases from V and 1 from J; bases not matched to a gene: 5. Per germline, CDR1 DFQATT and CDR2 SNEGSKA (reference sequence). The length of the CDR3 is 15 residues. The CDR3 DNA follows: TGCAGTGCGAGGGGACAGGGGGGGTCCTACAATGAGCAGTTCTTC. Protein: CSARGQGGSYNEQFF.

The chain combines TRBV5-1 with TRBJ2-1, with D possibly TRBD1 on 6 matching bases. Trimming shortened V by 9 bases and J by 6 bases, and 19 bases separated the two germline ends. Germline lookup yields CDR1 SGHRS and CDR2 YFSETQ. The CDR3 loop spans 14 amino acids. The CDR3 region is CANREQGMGNEQFF. The DNA of the CDR3 is TGCGCCAACAGGGAACAGGGCATGGGCAATGAGCAGTTCTTC.

The V gene is TRBV2, the J gene TRBJ2-3; TRBD1 matches at 8 bases. CDR3 length equals 12 residues. Germline V lookup: CDR1 SNHLY, CDR2 FYNNEI. The CDR3 DNA is TGTGCTGGGCAGGGGGCGAAAGATACGCAGTATTTT. Translated, it gives CAGQGAKDTQYF.